Listed below are T cell receptor beta chains from one sample, sequenced in a study of T cells in Graves' hyperthyroidism and ophthalmopathy. TCRdb itself ran the multiplex PCR reads through MiXCR, one entry per CDR3 protein. Of approximately 480,000 distinct CDR3 sequences listed, around 21% are singletons. The sequenced material came from blood. These receptors were obtained from a man aged 18-30 years with Graves' hyperthyroidism. Both conserved end residues are trimmed from each CDR3.

cdr3_length,j_call,v_call,cdr3_aa
15,TRBJ2-3,TRBV6-2/TRBV6-3,ASSYSVDRPSRDTQY
11,TRBJ2-5,TRBV15,STCRQLQETQY
13,TRBJ2-4,TRBV2,ASSPILLAKNIQY
13,TRBJ2-5,TRBV6-1,ASSDWGALGETQY
13,TRBJ1-1,TRBV5-1,ASKVQGFVGTEAF
12,TRBJ2-7,TRBV20-1,SARRGRLTYEQY
12,TRBJ1-1,TRBV6-5,ASGTLAPNTEAF
13,TRBJ2-2,TRBV6-5,ASSYSPRAAGELF
13,TRBJ2-5,TRBV7-2,ASSPDRWKQETQY
11,TRBJ2-7,TRBV7-9,ASSLFRDNEQY
12,TRBJ1-6,TRBV6-1,ASSHPKPNSPLH
15,TRBJ1-2,TRBV6-2/TRBV6-3,ASSYSMKEGTNYGYT
11,TRBJ1-1,TRBV4-1,ASSQDIATEAF
11,TRBJ1-1,TRBV6-5,AITHRENTEAF
14,TRBJ1-6,TRBV28,ASSLGEAGGDSPLH
12,TRBJ2-2,TRBV7-9,AILGRGNTGELF
18,TRBJ2-5,TRBV28,ASSLLALGTSGGLPETQY
16,TRBJ2-6,TRBV28,ASSLTGTPTSGANVLT
14,TRBJ2-2,TRBV28,ASSFREKANTGELF
15,TRBJ2-5,TRBV4-1,ASSQGTSGIYGETQY
16,TRBJ2-5,TRBV5-1,ASSRDPRRQVGLKTQY
12,TRBJ1-1,TRBV7-2,ATFRDRGHTEAF
14,TRBJ1-6,TRBV28,ASSSPTGGYNSPLH
13,TRBJ2-1,TRBV28,ASSDGGQGRSEQF
13,TRBJ1-5,TRBV6-1,ASSVQTGEGQPQH
17,TRBJ2-3,TRBV13,ASSPGTGVPGPTTDTQY
12,TRBJ2-7,TRBV12-3/TRBV12-4,ASSLPDRAYEQY
14,TRBJ2-5,TRBV20-1,SAPPQGLEYQETQY
12,TRBJ1-5,TRBV20-1,SARDRSEGLPQH
15,TRBJ2-1,TRBV19,ASSIDLGMGSYNEQF
12,TRBJ2-7,TRBV30,AWSRGTEAYEQY
12,TRBJ2-7,TRBV29-1,SVFLVQGPYEQY
14,TRBJ1-2,TRBV2,ASSPGTGGIGYGYT
13,TRBJ2-7,TRBV11-2,ASSSGQGAQHEQY
13,TRBJ2-7,TRBV20-1,SATTSGTLSYEQY
10,TRBJ2-7,TRBV2,ASSVGAVEQY
15,TRBJ1-3,TRBV12-3/TRBV12-4,ASSLAGRAISGNTIY
14,TRBJ2-7,TRBV3-1,ASSQVGTSYSYEQY
12,TRBJ1-2,TRBV28,ASSLEGGSTDHT
9,TRBJ1-5,TRBV12-5,ASGLSQPQH
12,TRBJ1-1,TRBV6-1,ASKESGADTEAF
14,TRBJ1-5,TRBV5-6,ASSFARGLSNQPQH
11,TRBJ1-5,TRBV29-1,SVRGTSNQPQH